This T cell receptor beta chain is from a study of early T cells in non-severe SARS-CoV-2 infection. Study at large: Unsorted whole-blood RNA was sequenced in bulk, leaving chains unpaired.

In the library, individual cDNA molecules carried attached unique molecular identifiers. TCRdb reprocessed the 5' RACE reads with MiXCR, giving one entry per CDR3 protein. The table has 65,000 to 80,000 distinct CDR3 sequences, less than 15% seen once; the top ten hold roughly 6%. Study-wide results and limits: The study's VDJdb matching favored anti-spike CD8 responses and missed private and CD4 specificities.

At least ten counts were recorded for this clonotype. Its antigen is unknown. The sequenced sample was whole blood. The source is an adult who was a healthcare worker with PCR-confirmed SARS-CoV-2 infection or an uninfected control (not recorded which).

The CDR3 protein is CSATRSSYEQYF. The CDR3 DNA follows: TGCAGTGCTACTAGGAGCTCCTACGAGCAGTACTTC. The V and J genes are TRBV20-1 and TRBJ2-7; D is undetermined. The CDR3 length is 12 residues. The germline CDR1 and CDR2 sequences are DFQATT and SNEGSKA (reference sequence). V was pared by 4 bases and J by 0 bases, with 7 bases between.